Shown below are 5 T cell receptor beta chains from a single sample sequenced in a study of cytomegalovirus exposure and HLA in healthy donors. Repertoires were generated with immunoSEQ multiplex PCR, while TCRdb's copy carries only in-frame clones and drops some. The sample consists of 110,000 or so clones, roughly nine tenths of them appearing once. The material sequenced was PBMCs. The receptor set was obtained from a woman under 30 in good health and CMV-seropositive.

This chain uses TRBV28 with TRBJ2-2; D gene ambiguous. The germline gives CDR1 MDHEN, CDR2 SYDVKM. The V and J ends lost 5 bases and 3 bases respectively, with 4 bases between them. This CDR3 contains 12 residues. CDR3 nucleotide sequence: TGTGCCAGCAGTCTTTACACCGGGGAGCTGTTTTTT. Amino acids: CASSLYTGELFF.

The chain couples TRBV19 to TRBJ2-1, with 7 nucleotides matching TRBD2. From germline, CDR1 is LNHDA and CDR2 SQIVND (reference sequence). Trimming took 9 bases from V and 6 from J; bases not matched to a gene: 8. CDR3 length: 13 residues. The CDR3 sequence is CASAPGRPNEQFF. The CDR3, as DNA: TGTGCCAGCGCCCCCGGGAGGCCCAATGAGCAGTTCTTC.

The gene calls are TRBV30 and TRBJ1-1; 11 nucleotides agree with TRBD1. After removal of 3 bases from V and 4 bases from J, the junction contained 4 bases not matched to a gene. CDR1 GTSNPN and CDR2 SVGIG come from the germline V gene (reference sequence). The CDR3 contains 14 residues. This CDR3 reads CAWSSGTGGTEAFF. CDR3 nucleotide sequence: TGTGCCTGGAGCTCCGGGACAGGGGGCACTGAAGCTTTCTTT.

In its sample, this clone was seen a few times. The V gene is TRBV11-2, the J gene TRBJ1-2, with no clear D. Looked up from germline, CDR1 is SGHAT and CDR2 is FQNNGV. The ends were cut back, 1 base at V and 4 bases at J, with 7 bases in the middle. The CDR3 totals 13 residues. CDR3 sequence: CASSLVTSYGYTF. The CDR3 DNA is TGTGCCAGCAGCTTAGTAACATCCTATGGCTACACCTTC.

The DNA of the CDR3 is TGTGCCAGCAGGATACGGGAGGGGACTGAAGCTTTCTTT. Protein: CASRIREGTEAFF. This chain connects TRBV6-6 to TRBJ1-1, with D maybe TRBD1 (5 bases). CDR1 is MNHNY and CDR2 is SVGAGI in the germline V gene (reference sequence). This CDR3 has 13 residues. Trimming took off 6 bases at V and 5 bases at J, with 13 bases between the two ends.